This TCR beta chain was observed in a study of glioma-infiltrating T cells (dated by TCRdb to about 2016). Regarding the research as a whole: TCR alpha- and beta-chain repertoires were sequenced from glioma tissue, non-neoplastic brain tissue and matched peripheral blood mononuclear cells. To measure divergence between tissue and blood T-cell populations, each tissue-infiltrating repertoire was compared with the peripheral blood repertoire of the same patient. Three low-grade glioma patients, seven to nine primary glioblastoma patients, and three non-glioma patients who contributed non-neoplastic brain tissue made up the paired cohort. The study at large found these results: VJ-independent divergence between tissue and blood was below expectation in non-neoplastic patients but above expectation in all gliomas, especially low-grade gliomas. Small numbers underpinned the group comparisons: eight glioblastoma patients, three low-grade glioma patients and three non-neoplastic patients. Very few CDR3 sequences were shared between tissue and blood, attributed to high CDR3 diversity and limited sampling.

From the germline V gene (reference sequence), CDR1 is SEHNR and CDR2 is FQNEAQ. The CDR3 numbers 17 residues from cysteine through phenylalanine. Left in the record is the CDR3 DNA by itself, 51 bases read in frame from the first base. V and J lose 2 bases and 6 bases, and a span of 21 bases separates them. TCR alpha and beta CDR3 regions were amplified with the iRepertoire nested amplicon-rescue multiplex PCR (arm-PCR) platform from RNA. For one-step reverse transcription and amplification, 100-400 ng of tissue mRNA or PBMC total RNA was used as input. Following bead purification, Illumina adapters were added by a secondary multiplex PCR, and libraries between 200 and 400 bp were gel-purified. Internal 6-nucleotide barcodes were carried by the libraries and were used for demultiplexing. Libraries were sequenced on an Illumina MiSeq with 2x220 or 2x250 nucleotide paired-end reads. The paper's data handling went like this. Paired reads were merged using FLASH 1.2.11 and aligned with BWA-MEM to the GRCh37 human genome, and TRA and TRB reads were then extracted. For V and J assignment, an IMGT-derived reference of cassette sequences and CDR3 motifs that included pseudogenes was used. Three-frame translation of reads was performed, and productive CDR3s were defined as those with a C...FGXG motif and no stop codons. Clonotypes were defined as unique combinations of V-J cassette pair and CDR3 amino acid sequence. Reads were filtered by Hamming distance, with the threshold set by the sequence error rate of each sample in mapped regions. TCRdb ran its own pipeline on the public reads, namely fastp trimming at Q25 and MiXCR clone calling, and kept in-frame beta chains. CDR3 protein duplicates are merged, each entry listing the most common genes and DNA. TCRdb, not the authors, supplied the V and J calls. Recorded for this sample are 170,000 or so distinct CDR3 sequences; around 45% of them occurred a single time. The top ten clonotypes cover under 6.5% of the sample.

Points on this clonotype: Its antigen specificity is not known. A single base separates this from a much larger clone, so it may be a read error.

In this chain, TRBV7-9 is recombined with TRBJ2-3; a weak D assignment points to TRBD1 (5 bases agree). This sequence was found in a human donor with low-grade glioma or glioblastoma, undergoing nonglioma brain surgery, or in good health (not recorded which). The sequenced sample consisted of glioma tissue, nonneoplastic brain tissue, or PBMCs (not recorded which). Read as DNA, the sequence is TGTGCCAGCAGCTTAATCCGCAGGGTGATGTTAGGGGATACGCAGTATTTT. Its protein reads: CASSLIRRVMLGDTQYF.